The entry that follows covers one T cell receptor beta chain sequence. As yet, its antigen is unknown. The V segment lost 2 bases and the J segment 2 bases; nucleotides outside the gene matches: 2. The CDR3 totals 15 residues. Germline loops: CDR1 MDHEN, CDR2 SYDVKM. This sample stems from a study of early T cells in non-severe SARS-CoV-2 infection. Study details: The authors sequenced bulk RNA from unsorted whole blood, leaving chains unpaired. Study-level results: The study's VDJdb matching favored anti-spike CD8 responses and missed private and CD4 specificities.

Molecules of cDNA were individually given unique molecular identifiers that were attached to them. TCRdb re-called the 5' RACE reads through MiXCR, storing one row per CDR3 protein. This table has some 82,000 distinct CDR3 sequences, roughly 5.7% appearing once. Sequencing was performed on whole blood. The chain has TRBV28 and TRBJ2-3, with TRBD2 matching 9 bases. The receptor comes from an adult who was a healthcare worker with PCR-confirmed SARS-CoV-2 infection or an uninfected control (not recorded which). DNA for the CDR3: TGTGCCAGCAGTTTAGCGGGAGGGCCCACAGATACGCAGTATTTT. It yields the protein CASSLAGGPTDTQYF. Combining the CDR3 with reference TRBV28 and TRBJ2-3 gives the whole variable domain DVKVTQSSRYLVKRTGEKVFLECVQDMDHENMFWYRQDPGLGLRLIYFSYDVKMKEKGDIPEGYSVSREKKERFSLILESASTNQTSMYLCASSLAGGPTDTQYFGPGTRLTVL.